The 2 T cell receptor delta chains given below trace back to one sample, sequenced in a study of γδ T cells in repeated Plasmodium falciparum infection. Flow sorting of PBMC yielded separate Vgamma9/Vdelta2+ and Vdelta2-negative gammadelta T cell populations for bulk repertoire analysis. TCRdb processed the multiplex PCR reads again with the CATT caller. Counted here are around 46,000 delta-chain clones, more than 1.5% occurring once; the ten biggest clones make up around 22%. The sample comprised gamma-delta T cells from blood. The receptors derive from a pool of human donors (malaria-infected and uninfected, not separated).

Ten or more counts support this clone. The J gene is TRDJ3, the V gene TRDV2; 10 nucleotides align to TRDD3. The CDR3 has 21 residues. Looked up from germline, CDR1 is GEAIGNYY and CDR2 is EKD. Losses at the gene ends were 3 bases for V and 0 bases for J; bases not matched to a gene: 13. CDR3 protein: CACDPQPYWGMGSWDTRQMFF. The CDR3 DNA reads TGTGCCTGTGACCCTCAACCGTACTGGGGGATGGGCTCCTGGGACACCCGACAGATGTTTTTC.

This clone was recorded at least ten times. It is likely a read error: a sequence one base away is far more abundant. This specimen includes other DNA sequences encoding the same CDR3. The chain is built from TRDV1 and TRDJ2; TRDD3 aligns across 12 bases. Germline lookup yields CDR1 TSWWSYY and CDR2 QGS. With V trimmed by 4 bases and J by 4 bases, 31 bases remained unmatched. The CDR3 runs 25 residues. The CDR3 here is CALGATSFTSTPLYWGIQGTAQLFF. CDR3 coding DNA: TGTGCTCTTGGGGCTACGTCCTTTACCTCTACACCTTTGTACTGGGGGATACAGGGGACAGCACAACTCTTCTTT.